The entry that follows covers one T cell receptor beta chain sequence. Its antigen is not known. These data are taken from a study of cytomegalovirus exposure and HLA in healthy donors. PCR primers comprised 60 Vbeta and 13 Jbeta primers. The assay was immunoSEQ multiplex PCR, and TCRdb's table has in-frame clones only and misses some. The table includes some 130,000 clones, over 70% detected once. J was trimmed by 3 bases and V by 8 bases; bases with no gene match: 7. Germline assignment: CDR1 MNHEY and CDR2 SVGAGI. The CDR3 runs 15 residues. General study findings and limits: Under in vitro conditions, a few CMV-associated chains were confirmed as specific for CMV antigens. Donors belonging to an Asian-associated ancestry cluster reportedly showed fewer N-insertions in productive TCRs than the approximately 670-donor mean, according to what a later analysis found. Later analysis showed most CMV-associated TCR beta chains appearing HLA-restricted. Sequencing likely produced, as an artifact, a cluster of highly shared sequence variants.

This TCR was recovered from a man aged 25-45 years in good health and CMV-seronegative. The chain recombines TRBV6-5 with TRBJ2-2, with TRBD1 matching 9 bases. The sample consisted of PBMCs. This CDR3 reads CASGRGQGYTGELFF. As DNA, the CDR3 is TGTGCCAGCGGCCGGGGACAGGGCTACACCGGGGAGCTGTTTTTT.